The 22 T cell receptor beta chains below all came from one sample that was sequenced in a study of T cells after yellow fever vaccination. TCRdb re-called the 5' RACE reads with MiXCR, one entry per CDR3 protein. The sample lists about 320,000 distinct CDR3 sequences, 3.5% to 5% occurring once. Sample: PBMCs, taken 15 days after the yellow fever booster vaccination. Receptor source: a man aged 18-30 years who received the YFV17D yellow fever vaccine.

The chain carries TRBV5-1 and TRBJ2-7; possible D gene TRBD1, 5 bases. CDR1 SGHRS and CDR2 YFSETQ come from the germline V gene. The CDR3 loop spans 14 amino acids. V gave up 1 base and J gave up 6 bases, with 14 bases separating them. CDR3 DNA sequence: TGCGCCAGCAGCTTGCAGGTGGGGCAGGGCGAGCAGTACTTC. Protein product: CASSLQVGQGEQYF.

The J gene is TRBJ1-3, the V gene TRBV2; TRBD1 might be the D (5 bases). V was clipped by 6 bases and J by 0 bases, with 12 bases between them. Germline V gene data show CDR1 as SNHLY and CDR2 as FYNNEI. The CDR3 covers 15 residues. CDR3 residues: CASRRRQFSGNTIYF. The DNA of the CDR3 is TGTGCCAGCAGGCGCCGACAGTTCTCTGGAAACACCATATATTTT.

This clonotype was picked up many times. This chain connects TRBV5-1 to TRBJ2-1, with 9 bases that match TRBD1. This CDR3 has 15 amino acids. Trimming took 0 bases from V and 8 from J; bases not matched to a gene: 6. The germline V gene has CDR1 SGHRS and CDR2 YFSETQ. The CDR3 DNA reads as TGCGCCAGCAGCTTGGGGACAGGGGAACTCTATGAGCAGTTCTTC. Translated, it gives CASSLGTGELYEQFF.

The chain joins TRBV4-3 to TRBJ2-1; 8 bases are shared with TRBD1. Germline V lookup: CDR1 LGHNA, CDR2 YSLEER. The CDR3 is 15 residues long. The junction had 5 bases not matched to a gene; V was cut back by 0 bases and J by 7 bases. CDR3 DNA sequence: TGCGCCAGCAGCCAAGAGGGACAGGATACTAATGAGCAGTTCTTC. Residues: CASSQEGQDTNEQFF.

The J gene is TRBJ1-4, the V gene TRBV18; D not certain. The germline CDR1 and CDR2 sequences are KGHSH and LQKENI. The CDR3 sequence is 15 residues long. The ends were cut back, 0 bases at V and 1 base at J, with 6 bases in the middle. CDR3 in amino acids: CASSPPGETNEKLFF. DNA of the CDR3: TGTGCCAGCTCACCACCGGGTGAAACTAATGAAAAACTGTTTTTT.

There are many counts of this clonotype. The chain couples TRBV4-1 to TRBJ2-1; TRBD1 is a possible D gene (6 bases). The V end lost 4 bases, the J end lost 8 bases, and 24 bases lay between the germline ends. CDR3 size: 17 residues. Germline V gives CDR1 MGHRA, CDR2 YSYEKL. CDR3 region: CASSRTPQGRFDYEQFF. For the CDR3, the DNA is TGCGCCAGCAGCCGAACCCCCCAGGGGAGATTTGACTATGAGCAGTTCTTC.

This clonotype was observed a few times. Here the CDR3 DNA reads TGTGCCAGCAGCACGCTCCCCGCGACCGATGCTAACTATGGCTACACCTTC. Protein sequence: CASSTLPATDANYGYTF. The V call is TRBV7-2, the J call TRBJ1-2; unclear D gene. The germline V gene encodes CDR1 SGHTA and CDR2 FQGNSA. V was pared by 5 bases and J by 0 bases, with 19 bases between. This CDR3 is built from 17 residues.

In its sample, this clonotype was seen many times. This CDR3 reads CASSQAAGTGPYGYTF. The DNA of the CDR3 is TGCGCCAGCAGCCAAGCAGCCGGGACAGGGCCCTATGGCTACACCTTC. The V and J genes are TRBV4-3 and TRBJ1-2; 9 bases agree with TRBD1. Germline assignment: CDR1 LGHNA and CDR2 YSLEER. V trimming: 1 base; J trimming: 4 bases; junction bases outside the gene matches: 7. The CDR3 is 16 amino acids.

This clonotype was picked up a small number of times. The chain has TRBV7-2 and TRBJ2-2, with D perhaps assigned TRBD1 or TRBD2 (5 bases each). There are 16 residues in the CDR3. V lost 5 bases, J lost 6 bases, and 19 bases lay in between. Germline V gives CDR1 SGHTA, CDR2 FQGNSA. The chain's CDR3 is CASSISRVGPAGELFF. Here the CDR3 DNA reads TGTGCCAGCAGCATCTCCCGGGTGGGACCGGCCGGGGAGCTGTTTTTT.

This clonotype turned up a few times. The gene calls are TRBV7-9 and TRBJ1-6; TRBD1 matches 10 bases. V was pared by 2 bases and J by 10 bases, with 2 bases of the junction left unmatched. There are 14 residues in the CDR3. The germline CDR1 and CDR2 sequences are SEHNR and FQNEAQ (reference sequence). This chain's CDR3 is CASSLMGQGSPLHF. CDR3 in DNA: TGTGCCAGCAGCTTAATGGGACAGGGGTCACCCCTCCACTTT.

This clonotype was counted many times. This chain links TRBV6-2 or TRBV6-3 with TRBJ2-7; TRBD2 might be the D (6 bases). The CDR3 runs to 12 residues. Germline loops: CDR1 MNHEY, CDR2 SVGEGT. The V end lost 5 bases, the J end lost 6 bases, and 11 bases lay between the germline ends. CDR3 protein: CASSREISEQYV. The CDR3 nucleotides are TGTGCCAGCAGTCGGGAGATCAGCGAGCAGTACGTC.

This chain links TRBV18 with TRBJ2-7; D might be TRBD1 (6 bases). Germline V gives CDR1 KGHSH, CDR2 LQKENI. Between the trimmed V and J ends, which lost 3 bases and 5 bases, there was a span of 14 bases. There are 14 residues in the CDR3. The CDR3 spells CASSPPGHRDEQYF. CDR3 DNA: TGTGCCAGCTCACCGCCGGGACATCGGGACGAGCAGTACTTC.

J is TRBJ1-1 and V is TRBV2; D gene ambiguous. The CDR3 extends over 11 amino acids. Germline CDR1 reads SNHLY; CDR2 reads FYNNEI. The V and J ends lost 6 bases and 10 bases respectively, with 12 bases between them. CDR3 nucleotide sequence: TGTGCCAGCAGGGAAAGTAGACGAGCTTTCTTT. Amino acid sequence: CASRESRRAFF.

This clonotype came up many times. The chain links TRBV7-3 to TRBJ2-3, with TRBD1 matching over 8 bases. The CDR3 sequence is 15 residues long. With V trimmed by 2 bases and J by 5 bases, 6 bases remained unmatched. Germline loops: CDR1 SGHTA, CDR2 FQGTGA. CDR3 DNA: TGTGCCAGCAGCTTATGGGGCAGGGGGCAAGATACGCAGTATTTT. Its translation: CASSLWGRGQDTQYF.

Only a few counts were recorded for this clonotype. The chain uses TRBV7-8 and TRBJ2-7; 9 bases align to TRBD2. The junction had 5 bases not matched to a gene; V was cut back by 0 bases and J by 2 bases. The CDR3 spans 16 residues. Germline assignment: CDR1 SGHVS and CDR2 FQNEAQ. The CDR3 region is CASSLAGTSLAYEQYF. CDR3 sequence (DNA): TGTGCCAGCAGCTTAGCTGGGACTAGCCTCGCCTACGAGCAGTACTTC. The complete variable domain, with remaining parts taken from reference TRBV7-8 and TRBJ2-7, reads GAGVSQSPRYKVAKRGQDVALRCDPISGHVSLFWYQQALGQGPEFLTYFQNEAQLDKSGLPSDRFFAERPEGSVSTLKIQRTQQEDSAVYLCASSLAGTSLAYEQYFGPGTRLTVT.

V usage is TRBV11-1 and J usage is TRBJ2-7; 7 bases are a match to TRBD1. Germline CDR1 and CDR2: SGHAT and FQDESV (reference sequence). This CDR3 region has 16 residues. With 5 bases clipped from V and 0 bases from J, the junction kept 10 bases outside the gene matches. CDR3 sequence: CASSTQGQRFSYEQYF. CDR3 in DNA: TGTGCCAGCAGCACCCAGGGACAGCGGTTCTCCTACGAGCAGTACTTC.

Ten or more counts support this clonotype. This chain connects TRBV7-9 to TRBJ1-1; D unclear. Deletions cut 1 base from V and 4 bases from J, with 10 bases between. Germline CDR1 reads SEHNR; CDR2 reads FQNEAQ (reference sequence). The CDR3 totals 14 residues. In DNA, the CDR3 is TGTGCCAGCAGCTTAGGCGGTTTTCCCACTGAAGCTTTCTTT. This codes for CASSLGGFPTEAFF. The whole variable domain, filled in from reference TRBV7-9 and TRBJ1-1, reads DTGVSQNPRHKITKRGQNVTFRCDPISEHNRLYWYRQTLGQGPEFLTYFQNEAQLEKSRLLSDRFSAERPKGSFSTLEIQRTEQGDSAMYLCASSLGGFPTEAFFGQGTRLTVV.

This clonotype showed up many times. The chain carries TRBV5-1 and TRBJ2-1; possibly TRBD1 for D (6 bases). The ends were cut back, 4 bases at V and 7 bases at J, with 18 bases in the middle. The length of the CDR3 is 15 residues. The V gene's germline CDR1 is SGHRS and CDR2 YFSETQ. The CDR3 protein is CASSPTGQGENEQFF. Here the CDR3 DNA reads TGCGCCAGCAGCCCCACAGGGCAGGGTGAGAATGAGCAGTTCTTC. Full variable domain (outside the CDR3, taken from reference TRBV5-1 and TRBJ2-1): KAGVTQTPRYLIKTRGQQVTLSCSPISGHRSVSWYQQTPGQGLQFLFEYFSETQRNKGNFPGRFSGRQFSNSRSEMNVSTLELGDSALYLCASSPTGQGENEQFFGPGTRLTVL.

In this sample, this clonotype turned up a few times. The chain is built from TRBV7-2 and TRBJ2-1, with 14 nucleotides matching TRBD2. V lost 1 base to trimming and J lost 7 bases; unmatched junction nucleotides: 18. Germline CDR1 reads SGHTA; CDR2 reads FQGNSA. The CDR3 consists of 21 residues. CDR3 residues: CASSLDIPFRLGTSGGNEQFF. In DNA, the CDR3 is TGTGCCAGCAGCTTAGATATCCCGTTTAGGCTCGGGACTAGCGGGGGAAATGAGCAGTTCTTC. The whole variable domain, filled in from reference TRBV7-2 and TRBJ2-1, reads GAGVSQSPSNKVTEKGKDVELRCDPISGHTALYWYRQSLGQGLEFLIYFQGNSAPDKSGLPSDRFSAERTGGSVSTLTIQRTQQEDSAVYLCASSLDIPFRLGTSGGNEQFFGPGTRLTVL.

This clonotype was seen a handful of times. This sequence joins TRBV5-6 and TRBJ1-5, with D perhaps TRBD1 (5 bases). The germline CDR1 and CDR2 sequences are SGHDT and YYEEEE. The CDR3 covers 16 residues. Trimming pared 1 base from V and 1 base from J, leaving 12 bases between. CDR3 coding DNA: TGTGCCAGCAGCTTGTTGACCCGGGGCAGCAATCAGCCCCAGCATTTT. This translates into CASSLLTRGSNQPQHF.

J is TRBJ2-3 and V is TRBV5-4, with D tentatively TRBD2 (6 bases). V was shortened by 5 bases and J by 1 base, with 8 bases between the two germline ends. Germline V gene data show CDR1 as SGHNT and CDR2 as YYREEE (reference sequence). The CDR3 covers 13 residues. The CDR3 is CASRTSRTDTQYF. The CDR3 nucleotides are TGTGCCAGCAGGACTAGTCGCACAGATACGCAGTATTTT.

This clonotype was recorded many times. The genes are TRBV7-9 and TRBJ2-1, with D uncertain. Looked up from germline, CDR1 is SEHNR and CDR2 is FQNEAQ (reference sequence). CDR3 length: 14 residues. V lost 2 bases and J 8 bases, leaving 13 bases between the germline ends. The CDR3 reads CASSLIRPFDEQFF. CDR3 coding DNA: TGTGCCAGCAGCTTAATTAGGCCTTTTGATGAGCAGTTCTTC.